The rows below give T cell receptor beta chains drawn from one sample of a study of T-cell reconstitution after alpha-beta-depleted transplantation in children. Each CDR3 protein is one row after TCRdb ran MiXCR on the PCR reads. The sample yields approximately 590,000 distinct CDR3 sequences, roughly a tenth seen once. The sample consisted of PBMCs from the stem cell graft donor, taken from the stem cell graft. The receptors derive from a human donor who donated a stem cell graft to a child with acute myeloid leukemia. Each CDR3 is given with its conserved first and last residue. A D gene is named only where the DNA matches it firmly. Expanded clones get a size class; other rows say once, few or many, or leave the size out.

D: .; V: TRBV15; J: TRBJ1-2; size: few; CDR3: CATSRAGGSNYGYTF; DNA: TGTGCCACCAGCCGGGCGGGAGGGAGTAACTATGGCTACACCTTC
D: TRBD1; V: TRBV30; J: TRBJ1-5; size: .; CDR3: CAWSEDRGYQPQHF; DNA: TGTGCCTGGAGTGAGGACAGGGGGTATCAGCCCCAGCATTTT
D: TRBD2; V: TRBV3-1; J: TRBJ2-3; size: many; CDR3: CASSQDPGPGGRTDTQYF; DNA: TGTGCCAGCAGCCAAGATCCCGGCCCGGGAGGGCGGACAGATACGCAGTATTTT
D: .; V: TRBV4-2; J: TRBJ2-7; size: many; CDR3: CASSQAPSPWEQYF; DNA: TGTGCCAGCAGCCAAGCCCCTAGCCCATGGGAGCAGTACTTC
D: TRBD2; V: TRBV7-2; J: TRBJ2-7; size: .; CDR3: CASSPAGGEQYF; DNA: TGTGCCAGCAGCCCTGCGGGGGGCGAGCAGTACTTC
D: .; V: TRBV5-1; J: TRBJ1-1; size: .; CDR3: CASSLDREHDEAFF; DNA: TGCGCCAGCAGCTTGGACAGGGAGCATGATGAAGCTTTCTTT
D: .; V: TRBV20-1; J: TRBJ1-2; size: few; CDR3: CSALGRIYGYTF; DNA: TGCAGTGCCCTCGGACGTATCTATGGCTACACCTTC
D: TRBD2; V: TRBV28; J: TRBJ2-1; size: few; CDR3: CASSKLAVNEQFF; DNA: TGTGCCAGCAGTAAACTAGCGGTGAATGAGCAGTTCTTC
D: TRBD2; V: TRBV7-9; J: TRBJ2-1; size: .; CDR3: CASSLERTSGTGEQFF; DNA: TGTGCCAGCAGCTTAGAAAGGACTAGCGGGACTGGCGAGCAGTTCTTC
D: .; V: TRBV20-1; J: TRBJ2-1; size: .; CDR3: CSARGKVDEQFF; DNA: TGCAGTGCTAGGGGCAAGGTTGATGAGCAGTTCTTC
D: .; V: TRBV20-1; J: TRBJ2-3; size: many; CDR3: CSAGGGRGTDTQYF; DNA: TGCAGTGCCGGAGGGGGCAGGGGCACAGATACGCAGTATTTT
D: TRBD2; V: TRBV10-3; J: TRBJ2-7; size: many; CDR3: CAIRSSGSDEQYF; DNA: TGTGCCATCAGGTCCAGCGGGAGCGACGAGCAGTACTTC
D: .; V: TRBV25-1; J: TRBJ2-2; size: .; CDR3: CASSDPRGAKTGELFF; DNA: TGTGCCAGCAGTGATCCCCGGGGGGCGAAGACCGGGGAGCTGTTTTTT
D: TRBD1; V: TRBV30; J: TRBJ1-1; size: .; CDR3: CAWSWDSGDTEAFF; DNA: TGTGCCTGGAGTTGGGACAGTGGGGACACTGAAGCTTTCTTT
D: .; V: TRBV7-8; J: TRBJ2-5; size: many; CDR3: CASSLASAETQYF; DNA: TGTGCCAGCAGCTTAGCTAGCGCGGAGACCCAGTACTTC
D: TRBD2; V: TRBV5-1; J: TRBJ2-3; size: few; CDR3: CASSQTSGRHGDTQYF; DNA: TGCGCCAGCAGCCAGACTAGCGGGAGACACGGAGATACGCAGTATTTT
D: TRBD2; V: TRBV28; J: TRBJ2-6; size: .; CDR3: CASSSGGVLSGANVLTF; DNA: TGTGCCAGCAGTTCTGGGGGGGTGTTATCTGGGGCCAACGTCCTGACTTTC
D: .; V: TRBV29-1; J: TRBJ2-7; size: .; CDR3: CSVEDRTEQYF; DNA: TGCAGCGTTGAAGACAGGACCGAGCAGTACTTC
D: .; V: TRBV5-5; J: TRBJ2-2; size: once; CDR3: CASSGSSGLNTGELFF; DNA: TGTGCCAGCAGCGGAAGTTCGGGGCTAAACACCGGGGAGCTGTTTTTT
D: .; V: TRBV27; J: TRBJ1-1; size: .; CDR3: CASIPWGGLTNTEAFF; DNA: TGTGCCAGCATCCCCTGGGGGGGGCTAACGAACACTGAAGCTTTCTTT
D: TRBD2; V: TRBV29-1; J: TRBJ2-1; size: few; CDR3: CSVGATGTSGTNEQFF; DNA: TGCAGCGTTGGGGCTACCGGGACTAGCGGGACCAATGAGCAGTTCTTC
D: .; V: TRBV4-2; J: TRBJ1-1; size: few; CDR3: CASSQERTTGHTEAFF; DNA: TGTGCCAGCAGCCAAGAGAGGACAACCGGTCACACTGAAGCTTTCTTT
D: .; V: TRBV29-1; J: TRBJ1-3; size: many; CDR3: CSVDALRDTIYF; DNA: TGCAGCGTTGATGCACTTAGGGACACCATATATTTT
D: .; V: TRBV6-1; J: TRBJ1-1; size: few; CDR3: CASTLPGGGTEAFF; DNA: TGTGCCAGCACCCTTCCCGGTGGGGGAACTGAAGCTTTCTTT
D: .; V: TRBV20-1; J: TRBJ1-1; size: few; CDR3: CSAIKVAEAFF; DNA: TGCAGTGCTATTAAGGTTGCTGAAGCTTTCTTT
D: .; V: TRBV4-3; J: TRBJ2-1; size: few; CDR3: CASSQDLRRQYNEQFF; DNA: TGCGCCAGCAGCCAAGATCTACGCCGACAGTACAATGAGCAGTTCTTC
D: TRBD2; V: TRBV12-5; J: TRBJ2-1; size: many; CDR3: CASGLRLAGNNEQFF; DNA: TGTGCTAGTGGTTTGAGACTAGCGGGAAACAATGAGCAGTTCTTC
D: .; V: TRBV19; J: TRBJ2-7; size: .; CDR3: CASSRDTSPYEQYF; DNA: TGTGCCAGTAGTCGAGACACCTCCCCCTACGAGCAGTACTTC
D: .; V: TRBV30; J: TRBJ2-7; size: few; CDR3: CAWSLWGEQYF; DNA: TGTGCCTGGAGTCTGTGGGGTGAGCAGTACTTC
D: .; V: TRBV29-1; J: TRBJ1-1; size: .; CDR3: CSVGGMKNTEAFF; DNA: TGCAGCGTGGGGGGGATGAAGAACACTGAAGCTTTCTTT
D: .; V: TRBV4-2; J: TRBJ1-5; size: .; CDR3: CASSQDQNSNQPQHF; DNA: TGTGCCAGCAGCCAAGATCAGAATAGCAATCAGCCCCAGCATTTT
D: TRBD2; V: TRBV27; J: TRBJ2-5; size: .; CDR3: CASSFVPLATQETQYF; DNA: TGTGCCAGCAGTTTTGTCCCACTAGCGACCCAAGAGACCCAGTACTTC
D: .; V: TRBV10-3; J: TRBJ2-3; size: many; CDR3: CAISEGRSENTQYF; DNA: TGTGCCATCAGTGAGGGAAGGTCTGAGAATACGCAGTATTTT
D: TRBD2; V: TRBV7-3; J: TRBJ2-1; size: many; CDR3: CASSQGLAGGWSEQFF; DNA: TGTGCCAGCAGCCAGGGACTAGCGGGAGGGTGGAGTGAGCAGTTCTTC
D: TRBD2; V: TRBV18; J: TRBJ2-7; size: .; CDR3: CASSLGSGGEQYF; DNA: TGTGCCAGCTCACTGGGCTCGGGGGGCGAGCAGTACTTC
D: TRBD1; V: TRBV27; J: TRBJ2-7; size: .; CDR3: CASSLEGTGGLSYEQYF; DNA: TGTGCCAGCAGTTTGGAGGGGACAGGAGGGTTGTCCTACGAGCAGTACTTC
D: .; V: TRBV18; J: TRBJ2-5; size: .; CDR3: CASSRNGRIEETQYF; DNA: TGTGCCAGCTCACGAAACGGGAGAATAGAGGAGACCCAGTACTTC
D: .; V: TRBV6-2/TRBV6-3; J: TRBJ2-1; size: .; CDR3: CASSLDYPGNEQFF; DNA: TGTGCCAGCAGTCTCGACTACCCAGGGAATGAGCAGTTCTTC
D: .; V: TRBV12-3/TRBV12-4; J: TRBJ1-2; size: many; CDR3: CASSLAVESSTF; DNA: TGTGCCAGCAGTCTCGCGGTGGAGTCGTCTACCTTC
D: TRBD2; V: TRBV5-4; J: TRBJ2-5; size: few; CDR3: CASSFERDRGETQYF; DNA: TGTGCCAGCAGCTTTGAGCGGGATCGGGGAGAGACCCAGTACTTC
D: .; V: TRBV21-1; J: TRBJ2-7; size: once; CDR3: CASSKEGRGAHEQYF; DNA: TGTGCCAGCAGCAAAGAAGGGCGAGGGGCCCACGAGCAGTACTTC
D: .; V: TRBV20-1; J: TRBJ1-3; size: many; CDR3: CSATGTPVSGNTIYF; DNA: TGCAGTGCCACCGGGACACCGGTCTCTGGAAACACCATATATTTT
D: .; V: TRBV5-1; J: TRBJ2-3; size: few; CDR3: CASSPGGAGDTQYF; DNA: TGCGCCAGCAGCCCAGGTGGGGCTGGGGATACGCAGTATTTT
D: TRBD2; V: TRBV20-1; J: TRBJ2-5; size: .; CDR3: CSASRSSGGGVRETQYF; DNA: TGCAGTGCCAGTCGTTCTAGCGGGGGAGGGGTCCGAGAGACCCAGTACTTC
D: TRBD2; V: TRBV28; J: TRBJ2-7; size: .; CDR3: CASSLGTSGLGSYF; DNA: TGTGCCAGCAGTTTGGGGACTAGCGGGCTCGGATCGTACTTC
D: TRBD1; V: TRBV3-1; J: TRBJ2-6; size: .; CDR3: CASSGSWAGGVSGANVLTF; DNA: TGTGCCAGCAGCGGATCCTGGGCAGGGGGTGTCTCTGGGGCCAACGTCCTGACTTTC
D: TRBD2; V: TRBV7-2; J: TRBJ2-7; size: many; CDR3: CASSAPGTSLPYEQYF; DNA: TGTGCCAGCAGCGCTCCCGGGACTAGCCTCCCCTACGAGCAGTACTTC